This note documents a single T cell receptor (beta chain) sequence. What it binds is not known. The repertoire was sequenced with immunoSEQ multiplex PCR; TCRdb's copy has only in-frame clones and lacks some. The sample consists of around 15,000 clones, approximately 80% of them appearing once. The CDR3 contains 14 residues. Germline CDR1 and CDR2: SEHNR and FQNEAQ (reference sequence). With 5 bases clipped from V and 6 bases from J, the junction kept 8 bases outside the gene matches. As for time point: inflamed ileum from the surgical specimen. This record comes from a study of T cell repertoires in ileal Crohn's disease. Study context: All patients had surgery for stricturing (61%) or penetrating (around 39%) disease. Notes on the study in general: Clonality above 26.8% at surgery always came with endoscopic recurrence.

Sequencing was performed on ileal tissue. The chain uses TRBV7-9 and TRBJ2-7; 9 bases map to TRBD2. The clonotype originates from an adult with Crohn's disease. CDR3 in amino acids: CASSPQREAPEQYF. CDR3 nucleotides: TGTGCCAGCAGCCCACAGCGGGAGGCCCCCGAGCAGTACTTC.